This T cell receptor beta chain was profiled in a study of cytomegalovirus exposure and HLA in healthy donors. Study information: Of some 360 genotyped donors, 65% to 85% clustered with self-reported Caucasian donors.

The PCR employed 60 Vbeta primers together with 13 Jbeta primers. The data were produced by immunoSEQ multiplex PCR, yet TCRdb's version contains in-frame clones alone and is incomplete. In total, the table holds about 150,000 clones. The CDR3 sequence is 13 residues long. The germline gives CDR1 MDHEN, CDR2 SYDVKM. The trim removed 6 bases at V and 5 bases at J, leaving 1 base unmatched. Overall study results and limits: Evidence from a later analysis indicated that most CMV-associated TCR beta chains looked HLA-restricted.

Note on this clone: Its target is unknown. This sample also contains other DNA sequences that code for the same CDR3.

Material: PBMCs. This sequence originates from a woman aged 50 to 60 in good health and CMV-seronegative. The V gene is TRBV28, the J gene TRBJ2-5; 12 bases map to TRBD2. CDR3 DNA sequence: TGTGCCAGCAGCCTAGCGGGAGGGGAGACCCAGTACTTC. It translates to CASSLAGGETQYF.